These 32 T cell receptor beta chains came from one sample sequenced in a study of T cells in Graves' hyperthyroidism and ophthalmopathy. TCR beta CDR3 regions were amplified from RNA. First-round RT-PCR of the TCR CDR3 relied on the HTBI primer set. Each CDR3 protein is one row after TCRdb ran MiXCR on the multiplex PCR reads. The table records 500,000 or so distinct CDR3 sequences, around 15% of them present only once. The sample taken for sequencing was blood. The receptors derive from a woman younger than 45 with Graves' ophthalmopathy.

This clonotype was picked up a small number of times. The V gene is TRBV7-3, the J gene TRBJ2-2; TRBD1 matches at 10 bases. CDR1 SGHTA and CDR2 FQGTGA come from the germline V gene. The CDR3 covers 14 residues. With V trimmed by 3 bases and J by 7 bases, 2 bases remained unmatched. This chain's CDR3 is CASSLGQGFGELFF. The DNA for the CDR3 is TGTGCCAGCAGCTTGGGACAGGGGTTCGGGGAGCTGTTTTTT.

The sample holds many counts of this clonotype. The chain has TRBV30 and TRBJ2-5; 10 bases map to TRBD2. This CDR3 is 19 amino acids long. Trimming took 0 bases from V and 6 from J; bases not matched to a gene: 19. Germline lookup yields CDR1 GTSNPN and CDR2 SVGIG (reference sequence). The CDR3 sequence is CAWSVTRTSGIGGEKTQYF. CDR3 nucleotides: TGTGCCTGGAGTGTTACGCGCACTAGCGGGATCGGAGGGGAGAAGACCCAGTACTTC. The complete variable domain, with remaining parts taken from reference TRBV30 and TRBJ2-5, reads SQTIHQWPATLVQPVGSPLSLECTVEGTSNPNLYWYRQAAGRGLQLLFYSVGIGQISSEVPQNLSASRPQDRQFILSSKKLLLSDSGFYLCAWSVTRTSGIGGEKTQYFGPGTRLLVL.

The sample holds one count of this clonotype. At one boundary the junction diverges from the germline segment, which might be a read error. V is TRBV7-8 and J is TRBJ2-1; D may match TRBD1 or TRBD2 (5 bases each). This CDR3 has 11 residues. CDR1 is SGHVS and CDR2 is FQNEAQ in the germline V gene. This CDR3 is CASRGVHEQFF. CDR3 nucleotide sequence: TGCGCCAGCAGAGGGGTCCATGAGCAGTTCTTC.

This clonotype was observed a handful of times. The CDR3 coding sequence is TGTGCCAGCAGTTTCCCGGACAGTTCCCCCGCGAACACCGGGGAGCTGTTTTTT. This sequence encodes CASSFPDSSPANTGELFF. This chain uses TRBV6-2 or TRBV6-3 with TRBJ2-2, with D perhaps matching TRBD1 (6 bases). The V gene lost 4 bases and the J gene lost 0 bases, with 18 bases spanning the gap. The length of the CDR3 is 18 residues. Germline V lookup: CDR1 MNHEY, CDR2 SVGEGT.

The chain is built from TRBV3-1 and TRBJ2-1; 9 bases align to TRBD2. CDR1 LGHDT and CDR2 YNNKEL come from the germline V gene (reference sequence). After removal of 6 bases from V and 0 bases from J, the junction contained 12 bases not matched to a gene. This CDR3 region has 18 residues. The CDR3 DNA reads as TGTGCCAGCAGTCGCTTGGGCGCGGGAGGGAGCTCCTACAATGAGCAGTTCTTC. This gives the protein CASSRLGAGGSSYNEQFF.

The rearrangement uses TRBV4-2 and TRBJ1-1; D may be TRBD1 (6 bases). Per germline, CDR1 LGHNA and CDR2 YNFKEQ. V was trimmed by 2 bases and J by 1 base, leaving 11 bases between them. This CDR3 spans 15 amino acids. This CDR3 reads CASSQTTGPNTEAFF. The CDR3 DNA is TGTGCCAGCAGCCAAACGACAGGCCCGAACACTGAAGCTTTCTTT.

The chain combines TRBV20-1 with TRBJ2-5; TRBD2 agrees at 7 bases. V was pared by 3 bases and J by 2 bases, with 9 bases of the junction left unmatched. The CDR3 runs 15 residues. Germline CDR1 DFQATT, CDR2 SNEGSKA (reference sequence). CDR3 sequence reads: CSARAWGTIQETQYF. The CDR3 region has the DNA TGCAGTGCTAGGGCTTGGGGGACTATACAAGAGACCCAGTACTTC.

This clonotype came up a few times. The genes are TRBV10-3 and TRBJ2-2; D is tentatively TRBD1 or TRBD2 (6 bases each). CDR3 length: 11 amino acids. Trimming pared 9 bases from V and 7 bases from J, leaving 9 bases between. Germline loops: CDR1 ENHRY, CDR2 SYGVKD. DNA for the CDR3: TGTGCCATGGGGGGCAACGGGGAGCTGTTTTTT. It yields the protein CAMGGNGELFF.

This clonotype showed up many times. The V call is TRBV20-1, the J call TRBJ1-2; D ambiguous. The CDR3 is 14 residues long. V lost 1 base and J 6 bases, leaving 15 bases between the germline ends. Germline CDR1 reads DFQATT; CDR2 reads SNEGSKA (reference sequence). CDR3 amino acids: CSARGHGVGHGYTF. The CDR3 region has the DNA TGCAGTGCTAGAGGCCATGGGGTAGGGCATGGCTACACCTTC.

This clonotype has a count of ten or more. This chain links TRBV11-1 with TRBJ2-7; D is possibly TRBD1 or TRBD2 (6 bases each). Germline loops: CDR1 SGHAT, CDR2 FQDESV (reference sequence). V lost 3 bases to trimming and J lost 3 bases, with 15 bases between them. This CDR3 is built from 15 residues. The CDR3 region has the DNA TGTGCCAGCAGCTTGGGGTGGAGGGGGAACTACGAGCAGTACTTC. Its protein product is CASSLGWRGNYEQYF.

The chain uses TRBV4-3 and TRBJ1-3; no definite D call. Germline CDR1 reads LGHNA; CDR2 reads YSLEER. The CDR3 length is 16 residues. Trimming took 0 bases from V and 0 from J, leaving 9 bases between them. The CDR3 coding sequence is TGCGCCAGCAGCCAAGATGGATATAGCTCTGGAAACACCATATATTTT. It yields the protein CASSQDGYSSGNTIYF.

J is TRBJ2-4 and V is TRBV3-1; 11 nucleotides agree with TRBD1. This CDR3 comprises 19 residues. CDR1 is LGHDT, CDR2 YNNKEL, per germline (reference sequence). Trimming at V came to 0 bases and at J to 3 bases, leaving 10 bases not matched to a gene. As DNA, the CDR3 is TGTGCCAGCAGCCAAGAGAGGACAGGGGGCTTTGGTAACAAAAACATTCAGTACTTC. Amino acids: CASSQERTGGFGNKNIQYF.

The chain recombines TRBV28 with TRBJ1-1; TRBD1 is a possible D gene (5 bases). V was shortened by 3 bases and J by 5 bases, with 19 bases between the two germline ends. From germline, CDR1 is MDHEN and CDR2 SYDVKM. The CDR3 spans 16 residues. CDR3 residues: CASSFNPAGSRTEAFF. The CDR3, as DNA: TGTGCCAGCAGTTTTAACCCCGCAGGGTCGAGAACTGAAGCTTTCTTT.

This clonotype has a handful of counts. The chain employs TRBV10-2 and TRBJ2-3, with D perhaps matching TRBD2 (6 bases). The CDR3 runs 15 residues. In germline, CDR1 is WSHSY, CDR2 SAAADI. The ends were cut back, 6 bases at V and 2 bases at J, with 15 bases in the middle. The CDR3: CASRAGLLITDTQYF. The CDR3 DNA reads TGCGCCAGCAGGGCGGGACTCCTCATCACAGATACGCAGTATTTT.

The rearrangement uses TRBV7-2 and TRBJ2-2; D not certain. CDR1 is SGHTA, CDR2 FQGNSA, per germline. Trimming left V 6 bases short and J 0 bases short, with 5 bases between. This CDR3 spans 13 amino acids. CDR3 amino acids: CASRAANTGELFF. CDR3 sequence (DNA): TGTGCCAGCAGGGCAGCGAACACCGGGGAGCTGTTTTTT.

Ten or more counts support this clonotype. The gene calls are TRBV20-1 and TRBJ2-5; D is unclear. Germline-derived CDR1 and CDR2 are DFQATT and SNEGSKA (reference sequence). The CDR3 length is 10 residues. V was cut by 4 bases and J by 3 bases, with 3 bases left in between. The CDR3 spells CSAKEETQYF. CDR3 coding DNA: TGCAGTGCTAAAGAAGAGACCCAGTACTTC.

This clonotype has a handful of counts. This chain joins TRBV7-3 and TRBJ2-1; TRBD2 agrees at 11 bases. The CDR3 runs 16 residues. CDR1 and CDR2 (germline): SGHTA, FQGTGA. J was trimmed by 8 bases and V by 5 bases; bases with no gene match: 11. The CDR3 nucleotides read TGTGCCAGCAGCGAACTACCGGGACTAGCGGCCCATGAGCAGTTCTTC. As protein: CASSELPGLAAHEQFF.

V gene TRBV9 combines with J gene TRBJ2-1; TRBD2 might be the D (5 bases). CDR3 size: 16 residues. Germline V gives CDR1 SGDLS, CDR2 YYNGEE. Trimming left V 0 bases short and J 3 bases short, with 13 bases between. Written as DNA, the CDR3 is TGTGCCAGCAGCGTAGGAGGCGAGACTATCTACAATGAGCAGTTCTTC. This translates into CASSVGGETIYNEQFF.

The rearrangement links TRBV6-6 to TRBJ1-6; the match to TRBD1 covers 8 bases. The germline CDR1 and CDR2 sequences are MNHNY and SVGAGI (reference sequence). J gave up 0 bases and V 2 bases, and 12 bases lay outside the gene matches. This CDR3 is 20 amino acids long. The CDR3 DNA is TGTGCCAGCAGTTACACCGGACAGGGAGGGGATAGCTCCTATAATTCACCCCTCCACTTT. This sequence encodes CASSYTGQGGDSSYNSPLHF.

The CDR3 sequence is CASSLMRHLGVLRGGELFF. The DNA for the CDR3 is TGTGCCAGCAGCTTAATGAGACATTTGGGTGTTTTGAGGGGCGGGGAGCTGTTTTTT. The J gene is TRBJ2-2, the V gene TRBV7-2, with D possibly being TRBD1 or TRBD2 (5 bases each). V gave up 2 bases and J gave up 7 bases, with 26 bases separating them. CDR3 length: 19 amino acids. CDR1 is SGHTA and CDR2 is FQGNSA in the germline V gene.

This clonotype was observed a handful of times. CDR3 amino acids: CATSHTVTGTSGSKNEQFF. CDR3 bases: TGTGCCACCAGCCATACTGTTACCGGGACTAGCGGGAGCAAGAATGAGCAGTTCTTC. The chain combines TRBV15 with TRBJ2-1, with TRBD2 matching over 14 bases. V lost 5 bases, J lost 7 bases, and 16 bases stayed unmatched. The CDR3 has 19 amino acids. CDR1 and CDR2 from the germline V gene are LNHNV and YYDKDF (reference sequence).

This clonotype has more than one count but fewer than ten. This rearrangement joins TRBV27 to TRBJ2-7; possibly TRBD1 or TRBD2 for D (5 bases each). CDR3 size: 14 residues. V was trimmed by 5 bases and J by 4 bases, leaving 15 bases between them. Germline V gene data show CDR1 as MNHEY and CDR2 as SMNVEV (reference sequence). CDR3 nucleotides: TGTGCCAGCAGTAGAACCGGGACGAGATACGAGCAGTACTTC. It encodes CASSRTGTRYEQYF.

This clonotype was detected ten times or more. The chain links TRBV18 to TRBJ1-5; TRBD1 aligns across 9 bases. V trimming: 6 bases; J trimming: 4 bases; junction bases outside the gene matches: 7. This CDR3 has 15 amino acids. The germline V gene encodes CDR1 KGHSH and CDR2 LQKENI. The CDR3 DNA reads TGTGCCAGCTCCCCGACCGGGACAGGGAATCAGCCCCAGCATTTT. It codes for CASSPTGTGNQPQHF.

In its sample, this clonotype was seen a few times. This chain uses TRBV4-2 with TRBJ2-7, with 10 bases fitting TRBD2. V trimming: 0 bases; J trimming: 5 bases; junction bases outside the gene matches: 4. The length of the CDR3 is 15 residues. Germline assignment: CDR1 LGHNA and CDR2 YNFKEQ. CDR3 residues: CASSQEEREGDEQYF. For the CDR3, the DNA is TGTGCCAGCAGCCAAGAGGAGCGGGAGGGAGACGAGCAGTACTTC.

The chain couples TRBV18 to TRBJ2-5; D ambiguous. The CDR3 runs 13 residues. The germline CDR1 and CDR2 sequences are KGHSH and LQKENI. Trimming took off 5 bases at V and 5 bases at J, with 12 bases between the two ends. In DNA form, the CDR3 reads TGTGCCAGCTCAGGGTGGGGTTTGGAGACCCAGTACTTC. Translation: CASSGWGLETQYF. Full variable domain (outside the CDR3, taken from reference TRBV18 and TRBJ2-5): NAGVMQNPRHLVRRRGQEARLRCSPMKGHSHVYWYRQLPEEGLKFMVYLQKENIIDESGMPKERFSAEFPKEGPSILRIQQVVRGDSAAYFCASSGWGLETQYFGPGTRLLVL.

The table lists this clonotype with many counts. The chain combines TRBV20-1 with TRBJ2-1; TRBD2 aligns across 15 bases. V was clipped by 0 bases and J by 2 bases; unmatched bases: 14. Germline CDR1 and CDR2: DFQATT and SNEGSKA (reference sequence). The CDR3 sequence is 21 residues long. The CDR3 is CSARDLGLAGGPRATYNEQFF. Written as DNA, the CDR3 is TGCAGTGCTAGAGATCTAGGACTAGCGGGAGGGCCTCGAGCTACCTACAATGAGCAGTTCTTC.

V gene TRBV29-1 combines with J gene TRBJ2-5; 7 bases align to TRBD1. The CDR3 is 13 residues long. With 7 bases clipped from V and 5 bases from J, the junction kept 10 bases outside the gene matches. Germline loops: CDR1 SQVTM, CDR2 ANQGSEA. The CDR3 coding sequence is TGCAGCGCCGTAAGGGGGCCGGAGGAGACCCAGTACTTC. It encodes CSAVRGPEETQYF. The full variable domain, in which reference TRBV29-1 and TRBJ2-5 provide the parts outside the CDR3, is SAVISQKPSRDICQRGTSLTIQCQVDSQVTMMFWYRQQPGQSLTLIATANQGSEATYESGFVIDKFPISRPNLTFSTLTVSNMSPEDSSIYLCSAVRGPEETQYFGPGTRLLVL.

This clonotype was detected ten times or more. This chain joins TRBV6-1 and TRBJ1-1; no clear D. This CDR3 contains 16 residues. The germline gives CDR1 MNHNS, CDR2 SASEGT. The V and J ends lost 2 bases and 4 bases respectively, with 17 bases between them. This CDR3 is CASSEIWEASGTEAFF. Written as DNA, the CDR3 is TGTGCCAGCAGTGAAATTTGGGAGGCCTCGGGCACTGAAGCTTTCTTT.

In this sample, this clonotype turned up many times. This chain joins TRBV5-1 and TRBJ1-1; perhaps TRBD1 as D (6 bases). Trimming stripped 3 bases from V and 2 bases from J, with 14 bases between. The CDR3 is 15 residues long. Germline values: CDR1 SGHRS, CDR2 YFSETQ. The CDR3 region is CASSYSTGTNTEAFF. CDR3 DNA sequence: TGCGCCAGCAGCTATTCTACAGGGACTAACACTGAAGCTTTCTTT.

Concerning this clonotype itself: Germline and junction disagree at one end, which may indicate a read error. This sequence joins TRBV7-2 and TRBJ2-1; 8 nucleotides line up with TRBD2. The germline V gene has CDR1 SGHTA and CDR2 FQGNSA. This CDR3 comprises 15 residues. The CDR3 loop reads CASSLGVAGTDEQFF. CDR3 in DNA: TGCGCCAGCAGCCTCGGGGTAGCGGGAACTGATGAGCAGTTCTTC.

This clonotype was seen ten or more times. V and J are TRBV3-1 and TRBJ1-1, with D perhaps TRBD1 (6 bases). The CDR3 consists of 13 residues. V was trimmed by 1 base and J by 10 bases, leaving 13 bases between them. The germline V gene has CDR1 LGHDT and CDR2 YNNKEL (reference sequence). The CDR3 sequence is CASSQVEGGRAFF. CDR3 bases: TGTGCCAGCAGCCAAGTAGAGGGGGGGAGAGCTTTCTTT.

This clonotype came up many times. V and J are TRBV11-2 and TRBJ2-1; 8 nucleotides agree with TRBD2. This CDR3 spans 17 amino acids. V shed 4 bases and J 2 bases; nucleotides not matched to a gene: 10. Per the germline V gene, CDR1 is SGHAT and CDR2 is FQNNGV. CDR3 residues: CASSSETSATTYNEQFF. The CDR3 nucleotides are TGTGCCAGCAGCTCGGAGACTAGCGCAACCACCTACAATGAGCAGTTCTTC.